This T cell receptor beta chain was identified in a study of shared clonotypes between healthy human individuals. Points from the study as a whole: Memory subsets had estimated richness that was generally smaller than that of naive subsets. Among donors, clonotype sharing was expected to be affected by sequencing depth. With few donors, the genetic and exposure-history diversity represented was limited.

This CDR3 has 13 residues. The germline V gene has CDR1 SNHLY and CDR2 FYNNEI. Germline trimming cut 6 bases from V and 9 bases from J; bases unmatched to any gene: 8. Per the authors' pipeline: As immunoSEQ supplied junction-only sequences (without quality scores), filtering differed. This table comes from immunoSEQ multiplex PCR, and its TCRdb copy is limited to in-frame clones, with some not included. The DNA was the basis for D and trimming; V, J and clone size are from that table. Altogether millions of clones are present, over 85% being singletons, with the ten largest covering roughly 0.14%. About this clone itself: The antigen remains undetermined.

The V gene is TRBV2, the J gene TRBJ2-1, with 7 bases aligning to TRBD2. The sample taken for sequencing was naive CD4+ T cells sorted from blood. Stated subset: CD45RA+ positively selected. The TCR comes from a man between 18 and 35 years old in good health. In DNA, the CDR3 is TGTGCCAGCAGCCTCCAGCGGGACGCTGAGCAGTTCTTC. Translating it yields CASSLQRDAEQFF.